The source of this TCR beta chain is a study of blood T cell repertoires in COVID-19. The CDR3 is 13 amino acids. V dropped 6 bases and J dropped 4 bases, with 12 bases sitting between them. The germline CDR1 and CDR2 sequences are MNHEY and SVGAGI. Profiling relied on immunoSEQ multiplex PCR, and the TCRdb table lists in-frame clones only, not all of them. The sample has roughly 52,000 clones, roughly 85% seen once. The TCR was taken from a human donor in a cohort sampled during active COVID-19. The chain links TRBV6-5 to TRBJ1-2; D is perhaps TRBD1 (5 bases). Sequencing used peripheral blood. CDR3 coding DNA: TGTGCCAGCAGCACTGGGGCGGCCTATGGCTACACCTTC. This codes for CASSTGAAYGYTF.